This TCR beta chain was recovered during a study of identical twins. V dropped 5 bases and J dropped 6; count of bases not matched to a gene: 13. This CDR3 contains 14 residues. Germline V gene sequence: CDR1 DFQATT, CDR2 SNEGSKA (reference sequence). This clonotype occurred many times. All of the donors were Caucasians in good health. Each CDR3 protein is one row after TCRdb ran MiXCR on the 5' RACE reads. The sample holds 650,000 to 750,000 distinct CDR3 sequences, over 20% seen once. These sequences were also reported in another study, on T cells expressing NK-cell markers. That source reports: From sorted CD3+CD56+NKG2C+, CD3+CD56+NKG2C- and CD3+CD56-NKG2C+ T cells came the TCR beta repertoires. Similarly, these clonotypes led the CD3+CD56-NKG2C+ fraction as well in a handful of donors. It was still unclear whether expanded NKG2C+ T cell clones were HCMV specific.

Specimen: PBMCs. The sequence came from a woman under 30 in good health. V usage is TRBV20-1 and J usage is TRBJ2-7, with 7 bases identical to TRBD2. CDR3 DNA: TGCAGTGCTCTCCATCCCGGGACTACCAGCGAGCAGTACTTC. This gives the protein CSALHPGTTSEQYF.